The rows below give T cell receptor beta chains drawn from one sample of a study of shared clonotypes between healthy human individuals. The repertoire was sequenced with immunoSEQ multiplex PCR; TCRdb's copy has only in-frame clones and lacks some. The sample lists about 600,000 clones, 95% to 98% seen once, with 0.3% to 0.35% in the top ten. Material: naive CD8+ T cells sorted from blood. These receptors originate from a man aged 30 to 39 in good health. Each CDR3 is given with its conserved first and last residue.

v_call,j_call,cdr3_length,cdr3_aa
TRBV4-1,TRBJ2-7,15,CASSQVWGGTYEQYF
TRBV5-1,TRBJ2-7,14,CASRFGSGSFEQYF
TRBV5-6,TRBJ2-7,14,CASSSRGRSYEQYF
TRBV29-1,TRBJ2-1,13,CSVGREPNNEQFF
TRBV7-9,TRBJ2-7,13,CASTTSGRDEQYF
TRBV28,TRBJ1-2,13,CASSFRGAYGYTF
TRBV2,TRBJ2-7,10,CASKAYEQYF
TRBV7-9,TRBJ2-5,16,CASSLVTGGRRETQYF
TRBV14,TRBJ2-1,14,CASSQGDLRDEQFF
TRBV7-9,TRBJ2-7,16,CASSLVGWGRANEQYF
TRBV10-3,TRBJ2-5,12,CAIAGGEETQYF
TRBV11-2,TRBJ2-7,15,CASTHPQGIVNEQYF
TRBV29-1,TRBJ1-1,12,CSVALDNTEAFF
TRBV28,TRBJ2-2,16,CASSIGQGQGTGELFF
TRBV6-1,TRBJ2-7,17,CASSEGLRLGGFDEQYF
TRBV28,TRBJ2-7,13,CASRPGQSYEQYF
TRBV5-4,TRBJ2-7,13,CASSWEFGYEQYF
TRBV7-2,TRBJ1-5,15,CASSSTGDPSQPQHF
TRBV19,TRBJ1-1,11,CASSIDSEAFF
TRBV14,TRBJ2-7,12,CASSPLLGEQYF
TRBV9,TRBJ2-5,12,CASSVDQETQYF
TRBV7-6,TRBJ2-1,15,CASSLESGIGNEQFF